One sample yielded the 20 T cell receptor beta chains listed below, sequenced in a study of blood T cell repertoires in COVID-19. Using immunoSEQ multiplex PCR, the repertoire was profiled, and TCRdb retains in-frame clones only, with some absent. Altogether around 450,000 clones are present, around 89% being singletons, with the ten largest covering about 4.5%. Sequences were obtained from peripheral blood. The receptors stem from a woman aged 30 to 39 with acute or convalescent COVID-19.

V and J are TRBV9 and TRBJ1-2; 8 nucleotides match TRBD1. The CDR3 has 13 amino acids. Germline V lookup: CDR1 SGDLS, CDR2 YYNGEE. V lost 4 bases and J lost 7; bases outside the gene matches: 6. Here the CDR3 reads CASSPGQGVGYTF. The CDR3 region has the DNA TGTGCCAGCAGCCCCGGACAGGGAGTTGGCTACACCTTC.

The chain is built from TRBV6-5 and TRBJ2-7, with a possible D match to TRBD2 (6 bases). The CDR3 length is 14 residues. Germline CDR1 MNHEY, CDR2 SVGAGI. Trimming removed 6 bases at V and 6 bases at J, with 18 bases between. In DNA, the CDR3 is TGTGCCAGCAGGGAGGGAATAGGGGTTATCGAGCAGTACTTC. Translated: CASREGIGVIEQYF.

The DNA for the CDR3 is TGTGCCAGCAGTTTATCGACACTCCCCTACGAGCAGTACTTC. Its protein product is CASSLSTLPYEQYF. J is TRBJ2-7 and V is TRBV28; D unclear. The V gene lost 1 base and the J gene lost 2 bases, with 9 bases spanning the gap. The germline gives CDR1 MDHEN, CDR2 SYDVKM. CDR3 length: 14 residues.

This clone was counted a single time. The V gene is TRBV5-4, the J gene TRBJ1-2; 8 bases agree with TRBD1. The CDR3 loop spans 13 amino acids. Germline CDR1 reads SGHNT; CDR2 reads YYREEE (reference sequence). V shed 6 bases, J shed 8 bases, and the junction held 9 bases outside the gene matches. CDR3 in amino acids: CASTVTGVGGYTF. CDR3 bases: TGTGCCAGCACCGTGACAGGGGTCGGGGGCTACACCTTC.

The chain uses TRBV6-2 or TRBV6-3 and TRBJ1-6, with 11 positions matching TRBD1. Germline CDR1 reads MNHEY; CDR2 reads SVGEGT. The junction had 3 bases not matched to a gene; V was cut back by 5 bases and J by 9 bases. The CDR3 sequence is 14 residues long. CDR3 DNA sequence: TGTGCCAGCAGTAGGGACAGGGGGAGTTCACCCCTCCACTTT. This gives the protein CASSRDRGSSPLHF.

This rearrangement joins TRBV30 to TRBJ1-4; 7 bases are shared with TRBD1. CDR1 GTSNPN and CDR2 SVGIG come from the germline V gene (reference sequence). J lost 7 bases, V lost 1 base, and 6 bases had no gene match. The CDR3 sequence is 14 residues long. The CDR3 loop is CAWSDNRGGEKLFF. The CDR3 bases are TGTGCCTGGAGTGACAACAGGGGAGGTGAAAAACTGTTTTTT.

The chain links TRBV5-1 to TRBJ2-1; TRBD1 aligns across 9 bases. Per the germline V gene, CDR1 is SGHRS and CDR2 is YFSETQ. CDR3 length: 15 amino acids. J lost 7 bases, V lost 4 bases, and 9 bases had no gene match. In DNA, the CDR3 is TGCGCCAGCAGCCCACGGGGACAGGGTGGTAATGAGCAGTTCTTC. Translation: CASSPRGQGGNEQFF.

CDR3 DNA sequence: TGTGCCAGTAGTATCCCCAGGGGGGACAATCAGCCCCAGCATTTT. It yields the protein CASSIPRGDNQPQHF. The chain carries TRBV19 and TRBJ1-5, with TRBD1 identical over 7 bases. CDR3 length: 15 residues. Trimming removed 3 bases from V and 3 bases from J; junction bases left unmatched: 5. Germline V gives CDR1 LNHDA, CDR2 SQIVND (reference sequence).

The genes are TRBV27 and TRBJ1-5; 7 nucleotides match TRBD1. This CDR3 contains 14 residues. Germline V gene lookup returns CDR1 MNHEY and CDR2 SMNVEV (reference sequence). J gave up 6 bases and V 6 bases, and 8 bases lay outside the gene matches. The CDR3: CASRTRQGSQPQHF. CDR3 bases: TGTGCCAGCAGAACCCGACAGGGTAGTCAGCCCCAGCATTTT.

The chain employs TRBV11-2 and TRBJ1-3; the D is unclear. CDR1 and CDR2 from the germline V gene are SGHAT and FQNNGV. This CDR3 is 12 amino acids long. Between the trimmed V and J ends, which lost 7 bases and 4 bases, there was a span of 8 bases. The chain's CDR3 is CASNQLGNTIYF. In DNA, the CDR3 is TGTGCCAGCAACCAACTAGGAAACACCATATATTTT.

The chain is built from TRBV4-1 and TRBJ2-7; 11 nucleotides agree with TRBD1. The CDR3 length is 17 residues. CDR1 and CDR2 from the germline V gene are MGHRA and YSYEKL. V lost 3 bases and J lost 4; bases outside the gene matches: 11. CDR3 sequence: CASSQIFYGTGGYEQYF. CDR3 nucleotide sequence: TGCGCCAGCAGCCAGATATTCTACGGGACAGGGGGATACGAGCAGTACTTC.

The chain is built from TRBV20-1 and TRBJ2-7; possibly TRBD2 for D (6 bases). From germline, CDR1 is DFQATT and CDR2 SNEGSKA (reference sequence). The germline V and J ends were trimmed by 3 bases and 3 bases, with 24 bases remaining between them. The CDR3 is 17 residues long. CDR3 nucleotide sequence: TGCAGTGCTAGTGCCCCATGGGGCGGGGAAGACTTCTACGAGCAGTACTTC. It translates to CSASAPWGGEDFYEQYF.

V gene TRBV30 combines with J gene TRBJ1-3, with a tentative D call TRBD1 (5 bases). The CDR3 contains 17 residues. Trimming pared 0 bases from V and 4 bases from J, leaving 19 bases between. Germline values: CDR1 GTSNPN, CDR2 SVGIG (reference sequence). The CDR3 reads CAWSVGRTHLTGNTIYF. The CDR3 bases are TGTGCCTGGAGTGTTGGTCGGACACATTTAACGGGAAACACCATATATTTT.

This chain uses TRBV25-1 with TRBJ1-1; 10 positions match TRBD1. Trimming at V came to 4 bases and at J to 5 bases, leaving 10 bases not matched to a gene. This CDR3 comprises 16 residues. Germline V lookup: CDR1 MGHDK, CDR2 SYGVNS. CDR3 amino acids: CASSVQLGTGATEAFF. DNA for the CDR3: TGTGCCAGCAGTGTACAGTTAGGGACAGGGGCTACTGAAGCTTTCTTT.

This clone appeared a few times. The CDR3 bases are TGTGCCAGTAGTGCCTCGATTTCGGAGCCCCAGCATTTT. Protein sequence: CASSASISEPQHF. The chain uses TRBV19 and TRBJ1-5; D is undetermined. The germline V gene encodes CDR1 LNHDA and CDR2 SQIVND (reference sequence). This CDR3 is built from 13 residues. Between the trimmed V and J ends, which lost 5 bases and 8 bases, there was a span of 13 bases. Variable domain in full (rest from reference TRBV19 and TRBJ1-5): DGGITQSPKYLFRKEGQNVTLSCEQNLNHDAMYWYRQDPGQGLRLIYYSQIVNDFQKGDIAEGYSVSREKKESFPLTVTSAQKNPTAFYLCASSASISEPQHFGDGTRLSIL.

J is TRBJ1-3 and V is TRBV24-1, with 9 positions matching TRBD1. Trimming cost V 5 bases and J 7 bases; bases outside gene matches: 2. This CDR3 region has 13 residues. The germline V gene encodes CDR1 KGHDR and CDR2 SFDVKD. CDR3 nucleotide sequence: TGTGCCACCAGTGGGACAGGGGCCAACACCATATATTTT. Encoded protein: CATSGTGANTIYF.

This clone was seen a handful of times. The chain has TRBV15 and TRBJ2-2, with TRBD2 as a possible D gene (6 bases). The germline V gene has CDR1 LNHNV and CDR2 YYDKDF (reference sequence). V was cut by 1 base and J by 2 bases, with 11 bases left in between. CDR3 length equals 16 residues. CDR3 nucleotides: TGTGCCACCAGCAGAGTTGGGGGGTTTAACACCGGGGAGCTGTTTTTT. As protein: CATSRVGGFNTGELFF.

The V gene is TRBV30, the J gene TRBJ2-3; D gene uncertain. Trimming took off 4 bases at V and 2 bases at J, with 10 bases between the two ends. Germline CDR1 is GTSNPN and CDR2 is SVGIG (reference sequence). This CDR3 comprises 13 residues. CDR3 residues: CAWNSFYTDTQYF. The CDR3, as DNA: TGTGCCTGGAACAGTTTCTACACAGATACGCAGTATTTT.

The genes are TRBV28 and TRBJ2-7, with D possibly TRBD2 on 6 matching bases. V shed 5 bases and J shed 3 bases, with 14 bases lying between them. CDR3 length: 14 residues. From germline, CDR1 is MDHEN and CDR2 SYDVKM. CDR3 sequence reads: CASSPGLGVYEQYF. The CDR3 DNA sequence: TGTGCCAGCAGTCCGGGACTTGGGGTCTACGAGCAGTACTTC.

The chain employs TRBV5-6 and TRBJ2-1; 8 bases align to TRBD1. The J segment lost 10 bases and the V segment lost 5 bases, leaving 17 bases of the junction unmatched. The CDR3 totals 16 residues. Looked up from germline, CDR1 is SGHDT and CDR2 is YYEEEE. In DNA form, the CDR3 reads TGTGCCAGCAGTCGAACAGGGGGAACGAGGGTTGGCGAGCAGTTCTTC. The encoded protein is CASSRTGGTRVGEQFF.